A single sample is the source of the 15 T cell receptor beta chains below, sequenced in a study of CD8 T cells in Susac syndrome. RNA in amounts of about 0.5 to 1 ug was reverse transcribed with random hexamers. TCRdb re-derived calls from the immunoSEQ multiplex PCR reads in MiXCR, one entry per CDR3 protein. The sample includes approximately 120,000 distinct CDR3 sequences, less than 97% of them seen just once. The specimen sequenced was CD4+ T cells from PBMCs. Receptors were obtained from a human donor in good health.

This clonotype was seen only once. The V call is TRBV5-6, the J call TRBJ1-5, with TRBD1 matching over 7 bases. CDR3 size: 16 residues. The V gene's germline CDR1 is SGHDT and CDR2 YYEEEE. After removal of 4 bases from V and 0 bases from J, the junction contained 7 bases not matched to a gene. The CDR3 sequence is CASSITTGHSNQPQHF. The CDR3 bases are TGTGCCAGCAGCATTACGACAGGGCATAGCAATCAGCCCCAGCATTTT.

The V call is TRBV2, the J call TRBJ1-1, with a possible D match to TRBD1 (5 bases). CDR1 SNHLY and CDR2 FYNNEI come from the germline V gene. This CDR3 is built from 14 residues. Trimming pared 6 bases from V and 5 bases from J, leaving 16 bases between. The CDR3 protein is CASSGAIWGTEAFF. In nucleotides, the CDR3 is TGTGCCAGCAGCGGGGCTATTTGGGGGACTGAAGCTTTCTTT.

This chain's CDR3 is CASSSSVGGTGTGANVLTF. CDR3 in DNA: TGCGCCAGCAGCTCCTCGGTAGGGGGTACTGGGACTGGGGCCAACGTCCTGACTTTC. This chain joins TRBV5-1 and TRBJ2-6, with D perhaps TRBD1 (6 bases). V was shortened by 3 bases and J by 2 bases, with 21 bases between the two germline ends. The CDR3 contains 19 residues. In germline, CDR1 is SGHRS, CDR2 YFSETQ.

The chain has TRBV4-1 and TRBJ2-7; 7 bases are shared with TRBD2. With 5 bases clipped from V and 6 bases from J, the junction kept 16 bases outside the gene matches. Germline loops: CDR1 MGHRA, CDR2 YSYEKL. The CDR3 has 16 amino acids. DNA of the CDR3: TGCGCCAGCAGCTCACCGGAAAAAGAACTAGCGAGCGAGCAGTACTTC. Its translation: CASSSPEKELASEQYF.

V usage is TRBV6-2 or TRBV6-3 and J usage is TRBJ1-5; D remains ambiguous. CDR3 length: 13 amino acids. The V end lost 0 bases, the J end lost 7 bases, and 7 bases lay between the germline ends. Germline lookup yields CDR1 MNHEY and CDR2 SVGEGT. CDR3 region: CASSYSTAQPQHF. DNA of the CDR3: TGTGCCAGCAGTTACTCGACGGCACAGCCCCAGCATTTT.

The chain combines TRBV25-1 with TRBJ1-2; 11 bases are a match to TRBD1. J was trimmed by 4 bases and V by 2 bases; bases with no gene match: 3. Germline V lookup: CDR1 MGHDK, CDR2 SYGVNS. There are 15 residues in the CDR3. This chain's CDR3 is CASSEGQGAFYGYTF. As DNA, the CDR3 is TGTGCCAGCAGTGAAGGACAGGGGGCCTTCTATGGCTACACCTTC.

This clonotype has only one observation. The rearrangement uses TRBV4-2 and TRBJ1-4; 8 nucleotides line up with TRBD1. Trimming took 3 bases from V and 8 from J; bases not matched to a gene: 5. This CDR3 is 14 amino acids long. Per the germline V gene, CDR1 is LGHNA and CDR2 is YNFKEQ. CDR3 amino acids: CASSHPTGDEKLFF. The CDR3 DNA is TGTGCCAGCAGCCACCCGACAGGGGACGAAAAACTGTTTTTT.

The chain couples TRBV5-1 to TRBJ2-4; D unclear. Germline V gene data show CDR1 as SGHRS and CDR2 as YFSETQ. The CDR3 length is 13 residues. V was clipped by 4 bases and J by 7 bases, with 12 bases between them. The CDR3: CASSQEQANIQYF. CDR3 DNA: TGCGCCAGCAGCCAAGAACAAGCGAACATTCAGTACTTC.

This clonotype is a singleton in its sample. The V gene is TRBV20-1, the J gene TRBJ2-1; tentative D call: TRBD2 (6 bases). V lost 5 bases to trimming and J lost 8 bases, with 13 bases between them. Germline V gene sequence: CDR1 DFQATT, CDR2 SNEGSKA (reference sequence). The CDR3 consists of 12 residues. The CDR3 is CSAYVTSHEQFF. The CDR3, as DNA: TGCAGTGCTTATGTTACTAGCCATGAGCAGTTCTTC.

This chain links TRBV4-3 with TRBJ2-7; 8 nucleotides match TRBD2. There are 18 residues in the CDR3. Germline V CDR1 and CDR2: LGHNA, YSLEER. The trim removed 0 bases at V and 3 bases at J, leaving 13 bases unmatched. The CDR3 nucleotides are TGCGCCAGCAGCCAAGAGATCCTAGGAGCGGGAGCCCTCTACGAGCAGTACTTC. This codes for CASSQEILGAGALYEQYF.

V gene TRBV3-1 combines with J gene TRBJ1-4; 8 positions agree with TRBD1. CDR3 length: 15 residues. V trimming: 4 bases; J trimming: 5 bases; junction bases outside the gene matches: 6. CDR1 is LGHDT and CDR2 is YNNKEL in the germline V gene (reference sequence). Here the CDR3 DNA reads TGTGCCAGCAGCCCCCGGGACAGGACGAATGAAAAACTGTTTTTT. Encoded protein: CASSPRDRTNEKLFF.

The chain carries TRBV27 and TRBJ2-7; D remains unclear. Per germline, CDR1 MNHEY and CDR2 SMNVEV (reference sequence). This CDR3 is 14 amino acids long. The V end was cut by 7 bases, the J end by 3 bases, with 16 bases between. The CDR3 DNA follows: TGTGCCAGCACCTTACGGGCAGGTGTCTACGAGCAGTACTTC. Its protein product is CASTLRAGVYEQYF.

As regards this clonotype: Mismatch with germline at one junction end may stem from a read error. J is TRBJ1-1 and V is TRBV27; 7 bases align to TRBD1. Germline V gives CDR1 MNHEY, CDR2 SMNVEV (reference sequence). CDR3 size: 17 residues. The CDR3: CASSFSLRRGQNPEAFF. CDR3 coding DNA: TGTGCCAGCAGTTTCTCATTGAGGCGGGGACAGAACCCTGAAGCTTTCTTT.

This rearrangement joins TRBV18 to TRBJ2-5; TRBD1 is a possible D gene (5 bases). Looked up from germline, CDR1 is KGHSH and CDR2 is LQKENI. The CDR3 contains 15 residues. Trimming shortened V by 3 bases and J by 2 bases, and 13 bases separated the two germline ends. CDR3 in DNA: TGTGCCAGCTCACCCCAGGGCAGTAGTCAAGAGACCCAGTACTTC. Amino acids: CASSPQGSSQETQYF.

The chain combines TRBV7-9 with TRBJ1-2; D unclear. This CDR3 is 13 amino acids long. Germline CDR1 reads SEHNR; CDR2 reads FQNEAQ (reference sequence). V was trimmed by 0 bases and J by 10 bases, leaving 12 bases between them. CDR3 nucleotides: TGTGCCAGCAGCTTAGCGCCGCTTGGGGTCTACACCTTC. This gives the protein CASSLAPLGVYTF.